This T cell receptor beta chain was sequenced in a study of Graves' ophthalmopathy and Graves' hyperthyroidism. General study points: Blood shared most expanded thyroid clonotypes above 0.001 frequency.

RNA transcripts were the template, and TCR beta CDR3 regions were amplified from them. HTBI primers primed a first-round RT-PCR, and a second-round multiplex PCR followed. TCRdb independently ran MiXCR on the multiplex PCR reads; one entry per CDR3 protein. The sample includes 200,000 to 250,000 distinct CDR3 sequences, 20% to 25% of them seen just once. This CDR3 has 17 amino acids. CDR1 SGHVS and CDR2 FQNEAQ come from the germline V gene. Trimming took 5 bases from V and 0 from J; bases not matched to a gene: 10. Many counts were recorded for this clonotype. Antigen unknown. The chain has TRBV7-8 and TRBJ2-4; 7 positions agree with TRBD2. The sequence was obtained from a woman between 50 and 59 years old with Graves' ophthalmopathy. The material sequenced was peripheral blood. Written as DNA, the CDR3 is TGTGCCAGCAGCCCGGACCGATTAGCGGGAGCCAAAAACATTCAGTACTTC. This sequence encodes CASSPDRLAGAKNIQYF.